This is a list of T cell receptor beta chains from one sample in a study of graft-versus-host responses after intestinal transplantation. Measured with immunoSEQ multiplex PCR; TCRdb has only the in-frame clones, and not every one. The top ten hold 3.6% of the sample, which has roughly 10,000 clones, 90% to 95% seen once. The sample here was PBMCs, taken around 44 days after intestinal transplantation. The receptors were sampled from a human patient who received an intestinal transplant, so some T cells may come from the graft donor. CDR3s include the opening cysteine and the closing phenylalanine or tryptophan. D genes are given only for firm matches. Clone size is not always given. Where it is, it says once, few, many or a class for expanded clones.

D	V	size	J	CDR3	DNA
.	TRBV6-1	.	TRBJ2-7	CATTGTPDGSYEQYF	TGTGCCACTACAGGTACCCCTGACGGCTCCTACGAGCAGTACTTC
.	TRBV7-7	.	TRBJ2-2	CASSPSSNTGELFF	TGTGCTAGCAGCCCATCCTCGAACACCGGGGAGCTGTTTTTT
.	TRBV7-8	.	TRBJ2-1	CASSPRRPELYNEQFF	TGTGCCAGCAGCCCTAGACGCCCAGAACTATACAATGAGCAGTTCTTC
.	TRBV27	.	TRBJ1-2	CASSLSWGPTAYGYTF	TGTGCCAGCAGTTTATCATGGGGACCCACCGCTTATGGCTACACCTTC
TRBD1	TRBV4-1	.	TRBJ2-3	CASSQDPAGTGFPDTQYF	TGCGCCAGCAGCCAAGATCCAGCCGGGACAGGGTTTCCAGATACGCAGTATTTT
TRBD1	TRBV5-1	.	TRBJ1-1	CASSPGEGGQGLTEAFF	TGCGCCAGCAGCCCCGGCGAGGGTGGACAGGGCTTGACTGAAGCTTTCTTT
TRBD1	TRBV4-2	.	TRBJ1-6	CASSQELGQGFSSSYNSPLHF	TGTGCCAGCAGCCAAGAGTTGGGACAGGGATTCTCTAGCTCCTATAATTCACCCCTCCACTTT
TRBD1	TRBV6-4	.	TRBJ1-2	CASSDSQGADVYTF	TGTGCCAGCAGTGACTCGCAGGGGGCGGATGTCTACACCTTC
.	TRBV2	.	TRBJ2-2	CASGLGGAGELFF	TGTGCCAGCGGCCTGGGGGGGGCAGGGGAGCTGTTTTTT
TRBD1	TRBV5-1	.	TRBJ2-6	CASRTGTGGANVLTF	TGCGCCAGCAGAACCGGGACAGGGGGGGCCAACGTCCTGACTTTC
TRBD1	TRBV5-1	.	TRBJ1-1	CASSSQGEGTEAFF	TGCGCCAGCAGCTCCCAGGGGGAGGGGACTGAAGCTTTCTTT
.	TRBV7-2	.	TRBJ1-2	CASRGEPTNYGYTF	TGTGCCAGTCGGGGGGAGCCGACAAACTATGGCTACACCTTC
.	TRBV2	.	TRBJ2-2	CAIMDSATGELFF	TGTGCCATAATGGACAGCGCAACCGGGGAGCTGTTTTTT
.	TRBV9	.	TRBJ2-7	CASSGGQEQYF	TGTGCCAGCAGCGGGGGACAAGAGCAGTACTTC
.	TRBV9	.	TRBJ2-3	CASSEGGFDWDTQYF	TGTGCCAGCAGCGAAGGGGGTTTCGATTGGGATACGCAGTATTTT
.	TRBV11-2	.	TRBJ1-2	CASSNNGRPQVTF	TGTGCCAGCAGCAACAATGGACGGCCACAGGTCACCTTC
TRBD1	TRBV15	.	TRBJ2-3	CATSRGTGGKGDTQYF	TGTGCCACCAGCAGAGGGACAGGGGGTAAAGGAGATACGCAGTATTTT
.	TRBV19	few	TRBJ2-1	CASYGQNNEQFF	TGTGCCAGTTACGGCCAGAACAATGAGCAGTTCTTC
.	TRBV5-6	.	TRBJ2-1	CASSLGRQEILYDEQFF	TGTGCCAGCAGTTTGGGGAGACAGGAGATCCTGTACGATGAGCAGTTCTTC
.	TRBV11-2	.	TRBJ2-7	CASSFRALGSGDYEQYF	TGTGCCAGCAGCTTTAGGGCCCTTGGCAGCGGAGACTACGAGCAGTACTTC
.	TRBV7-2	once	TRBJ1-6	CASSPQGIRDSPLHF	TGTGCCAGCAGCCCACAGGGTATTCGGGATTCACCCCTCCACTTT
.	TRBV14	once	TRBJ1-3	CASSQPGWPGNTIYF	TGTGCCAGCAGCCAACCGGGGTGGCCTGGAAACACCATATATTTT
TRBD1	TRBV6-5	.	TRBJ2-1	CASSYGPGGQYNEQFF	TGTGCCAGCAGTTACGGCCCAGGGGGACAATACAATGAGCAGTTCTTC
.	TRBV27	once	TRBJ1-3	CASRALGGSGNTIYF	TGTGCCAGCCGGGCCCTCGGTGGCTCTGGAAACACCATATATTTT
.	TRBV29-1	.	TRBJ2-5	CSVGPRPGQQETQYF	TGCAGCGTTGGGCCTCGACCGGGACAACAAGAGACCCAGTACTTC
.	TRBV10-2	.	TRBJ2-3	CASSEVDSTDTQYF	TGCGCCAGCAGTGAGGTGGACAGCACAGATACGCAGTATTTT
.	TRBV6-4	.	TRBJ1-1	CASSDSGGTEAFF	TGTGCCAGCAGTGACTCGGGGGGCACTGAAGCTTTCTTT
.	TRBV6-4	.	TRBJ1-6	CASSEEDSYNSPLHF	TGTGCCAGCAGTGAGGAAGACTCCTATAATTCACCCCTCCACTTT
.	TRBV9	.	TRBJ2-2	CASSPLAGKGTGELFF	TGTGCCAGCAGTCCTTTGGCGGGGAAGGGGACCGGGGAGCTGTTTTTT
TRBD1	TRBV5-6	.	TRBJ2-1	CASSFGTENEQFF	TGTGCCAGCAGCTTTGGGACAGAGAATGAGCAGTTCTTC
.	TRBV5-1	.	TRBJ1-2	CASVGAQNNYGYTF	TGCGCCAGCGTTGGGGCCCAGAATAACTATGGCTACACCTTC
TRBD1	TRBV29-1	.	TRBJ2-7	CSVGRTGVFYEQYF	TGCAGCGTGGGGAGGACAGGGGTTTTCTACGAGCAGTACTTC
.	TRBV25-1	.	TRBJ2-1	CASSSVGNRAYNEQFF	TGTGCCAGCAGTTCAGTCGGCAACCGGGCCTACAATGAGCAGTTCTTC
.	TRBV7-8	.	TRBJ2-3	CASSLVGGKATDTQYF	TGTGCCAGCAGCTTAGTAGGGGGAAAGGCAACAGATACGCAGTATTTT
TRBD1	TRBV14	.	TRBJ2-5	CASSQEWTGRETQYF	TGTGCCAGCAGCCAAGAGTGGACAGGGCGGGAGACCCAGTACTTC
.	TRBV5-1	.	TRBJ1-1	CASSLGLNTEAFF	TGCGCCAGCAGCTTGGGATTGAACACTGAAGCTTTCTTT
.	TRBV7-6	.	TRBJ1-1	CASSPVGADEAFF	TGTGCCAGCAGCCCAGTCGGGGCCGATGAAGCTTTCTTT
.	TRBV5-1	.	TRBJ1-5	CASSLGVNQPQHF	TGCGCCAGCAGCTTGGGGGTAAATCAGCCCCAGCATTTT
.	TRBV6-5	.	TRBJ2-5	CASSSVGEETQYF	TGTGCCAGCAGTTCGGTCGGGGAAGAGACCCAGTACTTC
TRBD1	TRBV19	.	TRBJ2-7	CASSPGQGPTYEQYF	TGTGCCAGTAGTCCAGGACAGGGTCCTACCTACGAGCAGTACTTC
.	TRBV7-2	.	TRBJ2-4	CASAFGDIQYF	TGTGCCAGCGCGTTTGGGGACATTCAGTACTTC
.	TRBV7-8	.	TRBJ2-1	CASSLGGGPGNEQFF	TGTGCCAGCAGCTTAGGGGGGGGCCCGGGAAATGAGCAGTTCTTC
.	TRBV7-6	.	TRBJ2-1	CASSLYEAYNEQFF	TGTGCCAGCAGCTTGTATGAGGCGTACAATGAGCAGTTCTTC
TRBD1	TRBV27	once	TRBJ2-6	CASSTPQGSGANVLTF	TGTGCCAGCAGTACACCACAGGGGTCAGGGGCCAACGTCCTGACTTTC
TRBD2	TRBV6-9	.	TRBJ2-5	CASSYWGPRGGADETQYF	TGTGCCAGCAGTTATTGGGGGCCTCGCGGGGGGGCTGACGAGACCCAGTACTTC
.	TRBV1	.	TRBJ2-7	CTSSQDPSGLGNEQYF	TGCACCAGCAGCCAAGACCCGAGCGGACTTGGTAACGAGCAGTACTTC
TRBD1	TRBV10-1	.	TRBJ2-1	CASSTGTANNEQFF	TGCGCCAGCAGCACCGGGACAGCCAACAATGAGCAGTTCTTC
.	TRBV5-6	.	TRBJ2-2	CASSLGAGELFF	TGTGCCAGCAGCTTGGGGGCAGGGGAGCTGTTTTTT
TRBD1	TRBV4-1	.	TRBJ2-7	CASSRDRGYEQYF	TGCGCCAGCAGCCGGGACAGGGGATACGAGCAGTACTTC
TRBD2	TRBV28	.	TRBJ2-7	CASSSPQTSGGYEQYF	TGTGCCAGCAGTTCCCCACAAACTAGCGGGGGTTACGAGCAGTACTTC
TRBD2	TRBV13	.	TRBJ2-7	CASSPIIAGGTGEQYF	TGTGCCAGCAGCCCCATTATCGCGGGGGGGACGGGCGAGCAGTACTTC
.	TRBV19	.	TRBJ2-7	CASSIGLGTGYEQYF	TGTGCCAGTAGTATAGGCCTCGGGACTGGCTACGAGCAGTACTTC
TRBD2	TRBV19	.	TRBJ2-2	CASSMFGLRGGSGELFF	TGTGCCAGTAGTATGTTTGGCTTGCGGGGGGGCTCCGGGGAGCTGTTTTTT
.	TRBV27	.	TRBJ2-1	CASSLLGGSWDEQFF	TGTGCCAGCAGTTTACTGGGGGGCTCTTGGGATGAGCAGTTCTTC